What follows describes a single T cell receptor beta chain. The table came from immunoSEQ multiplex PCR; TCRdb's copy has only in-frame clones and leaves some out. The table records some 100,000 clones, just over 90% of them present only once. Peripheral blood came from all dose cohorts at three timepoints. The sample belongs to a study of OX40 agonist ivuxolimab in advanced cancers. This receptor was identified in an adult with an advanced solid tumor such as melanoma, head and neck, liver or kidney cancer. Source: CD4+ or CD8+ T cells sorted from blood, taken in a trial of the OX40 agonist ivuxolimab.

The CDR3 spells CASSKRLAGPYEQYF. In DNA, the CDR3 is TGTGCCAGCAGTAAACGACTAGCGGGACCCTACGAGCAGTACTTC. The V and J genes are TRBV6-5 and TRBJ2-7, with 11 bases fitting TRBD2. Germline-derived CDR1 and CDR2 are MNHEY and SVGAGI. The V and J ends lost 5 bases and 2 bases, in that order; junction bases with no gene match: 5. The CDR3 spans 15 residues.